These T cell receptor beta chains were read from a single sample in a study of metastatic and nonmetastatic thyroid tumors. TCRdb reprocessed the PCR reads using MiXCR. The sample gives tens of thousands of clones, approximately 23% of which show up once; 9% to 15% is in the top ten. The sequenced sample was tumor tissue. The source of these receptors is a female donor with papillary thyroid cancer or a benign thyroid nodule (not recorded which). Some clones in this sample may be carry-over from other donors' samples. Both conserved end residues are part of each CDR3. D genes are given only for firm matches. Some rows mark clone size as missing; the rest say once, few, many or name a class of expanded clone.

clone size	J gene	V gene	D gene	CDR3 DNA	CDR3 protein
few	TRBJ2-7	TRBV2	.	TGTGCCAGCAGCCTAGTAACATCTCCTAATTCGCAGTACTTC	CASSLVTSPNSQYF
medium-sized	TRBJ1-4	TRBV3-1	TRBD1	TGTGCCAGCAGCCACCCGACAGGGACTAATGAAAAACTGTTTTTT	CASSHPTGTNEKLFF
once	TRBJ2-3	TRBV5-6	.	TGTGCCAGCAGCTTACCCAGGGACACTAGCACAGATACGCAGTATTTT	CASSLPRDTSTDTQYF
few	TRBJ1-5	TRBV28	.	TGTGCCAGCGGAGCCTATCAGCCCCAGCATTTT	CASGAYQPQHF
medium-sized	TRBJ2-7	TRBV28	TRBD2	TGTGCCAGCAGTTTGATTCGGGAGGCATACGAGCAGTACTTC	CASSLIREAYEQYF
few	TRBJ2-1	TRBV11-1	.	TGTGCCAGCAGCCCCCCCCTTCCGAGCTCCTACAATGAGCAGTTCTTC	CASSPPLPSSYNEQFF
.	TRBJ1-1	TRBV19	.	TGTGCCAGTAGTGGACGACAGTCAATGAACACTGAAGCTTTCTTT	CASSGRQSMNTEAFF
.	TRBJ2-2	TRBV5-8	.	TGTGCCAGCAGCTCAGGGGGGCGGACCGGGGAGCTGTTTTTT	CASSSGGRTGELFF
.	TRBJ2-7	TRBV20-1	TRBD1	TGCAGTGCTAGAGTTCCGGACAGGATCACCTACGAGCAGTACTTC	CSARVPDRITYEQYF
.	TRBJ2-1	TRBV11-2	.	TGTGCCAGCAGCCCCCATGGGATAGAGGCGGACAATGAGCAGTTCTTC	CASSPHGIEADNEQFF
few	TRBJ2-1	TRBV20-1	.	TGCAGTGCTGGAATTTCAGGGGGGCTCGTTTACAATGAGCAGTTCTTC	CSAGISGGLVYNEQFF
few	TRBJ2-7	TRBV2	.	TGTGCCAGCAGTGCCCTGAGTTGGGGGGGCGAGACCTACGAGCAGTACTTC	CASSALSWGGETYEQYF
.	TRBJ1-5	TRBV28	.	TGTGCCAGCAGTCCTCGGTGGGGGGGCAATGAGCCCCAACATTTT	CASSPRWGGNEPQHF
few	TRBJ2-2	TRBV14	TRBD2	TGTGCCAGCAGCCCGATCCCGGGACTATTTAACACCGGGGAGCTGTTTTTT	CASSPIPGLFNTGELFF
few	TRBJ2-5	TRBV6-1	TRBD2	TGTGACAGCAGACCTATAGCGGGGACTAGGACCCAGTACTTC	CDSRPIAGTRTQYF
.	TRBJ2-7	TRBV11-2	TRBD2	TGTGCCAGCAGCTTATTGGCTAGCGGGAGGGCCAAATCCTACGAGCAGTACTTC	CASSLLASGRAKSYEQYF
many	TRBJ1-1	TRBV6-1	.	TGTGCCAGCAGCTGGGACACTGAAGCTTTCTTT	CASSWDTEAFF